This T cell receptor beta chain was found in a study of shared clonotypes between healthy human individuals. Study background: Each donor's CD8 memory used one plate, CD8 naive two, each CD4 subset three. Study-wide results and limits: Non-shared clonotypes were found to have lower generation probabilities than the clonotypes that were shared by all four of the sorted-subset donors.

It was CD45RO-negative cells, positively selected for CCR7, that made up naive CD8 cells, with terminally differentiated effector memory CD45RA+ cells excluded. Adults of Caucasian background living in Nashville, Tennessee made up all donors. Each cell subset's genomic DNA was divided evenly among several immunoSEQ plates. Data came from immunoSEQ multiplex PCR; TCRdb stores just in-frame clones and leaves some out. The data contain about 580,000 clones, nearly 98% of them singletons. For this clone: The antigen is not known.

The CDR3 is 16 residues long. Germline V lookup: CDR1 SGHDT, CDR2 YYEEEE. V lost 0 bases and J 8 bases, leaving 18 bases between the germline ends. The rearrangement links TRBV5-6 to TRBJ2-1, with D maybe TRBD2 (7 bases). Sequencing was performed on naive CD8+ T cells sorted from blood. This receptor was identified in a man between 25 and 39 years old in good health. In nucleotides, the CDR3 is TGTGCCAGCAGCTTGGTGGGGGGGCCCGTTTTCGATGAGCAGTTCTTC. Translated: CASSLVGGPVFDEQFF.